This section outlines one TCR beta chain sequence together with its context. Its antigen is undetermined. A read error may be the cause here, since a much bigger clone is one base away. The data derive from a study of T cells in Graves' hyperthyroidism and ophthalmopathy. Study-level points and caveats: Using 13 V-J features, a model discriminated ophthalmopathy from stable hyperthyroidism. Most thyroid-expanded clonotypes above 0.001 were also found in blood.

Ophthalmopathy patients all had a Clinical Activity Score of at least 3, a NOSPECS grade of at least 4 and disease under 3 months old. Every diagnosis used clinical symptoms, serum thyroxine and TRAb, thyroid ultrasound and orbital computed tomography. The CDR3 covers 15 residues. Germline lookup yields CDR1 MNHEY and CDR2 SVGEGT. Researchers took RNA transcripts and amplified the TCR beta CDR3 regions from them. An initial round of RT-PCR targeting the TCR CDR3 relied on the HTBI primer set. TCRdb re-analysed the multiplex PCR reads in MiXCR, keeping a single row per CDR3 protein. The profile covers approximately 34,000 distinct CDR3 sequences, with around half appearing a single time and under 30% taken by the ten largest.

The chain joins TRBV6-2 or TRBV6-3 to TRBJ2-7; TRBD2 is a possible D gene (6 bases). Sample: blood. This clonotype was sampled from a woman aged 40 to 50 with Graves' ophthalmopathy. The CDR3 nucleotides read TGTGCCAGCAGTTCCCAACGGACCGGAGGGTACGAGCAGTGCTTC. As protein: CASSSQRTGGYEQCF.